This T cell receptor beta chain stems from a study of CD8+ T cells in alopecia areata. This clone has only one observation. Stated treatment: oral pan-JAK inhibitor, 5-10 mg twice daily. Following extraction, RNA underwent reverse transcription to cDNA, which served as the sequencing template. The table came from immunoSEQ multiplex PCR; TCRdb's copy has only in-frame clones and leaves some out. The table lists around 200,000 clones, around 60% of them singletons. The receptor's source is a human donor with alopecia areata. Sequencing used CD8+ T cells sorted from blood, obtained at week 24, from a patient treated with tofacitinib.

The DNA of the CDR3 is TGCGCCAGCAGCTACCTACAGGGGCGCGAGCAGTACTTC. Translating gives CASSYLQGREQYF. The chain couples TRBV5-1 to TRBJ2-5, with 7 nucleotides matching TRBD1. The J call may not be correct, given that the DNA end is closer to TRBJ2-7. The CDR3 runs 13 residues. Germline V gene sequence: CDR1 SGHRS, CDR2 YFSETQ.